This TCR beta chain was retrieved from a study of identifying expanded T cells in peripheral blood. Overall study findings and caveats: Clone count variance between approximately two-week samples rose with total template count.

This CDR3 has 16 amino acids. Germline V gives CDR1 SGHRS, CDR2 YFSETQ. V shed 0 bases, J shed 7 bases, and the junction held 7 bases outside the gene matches. Collection occurred without any documented infections or immune events in donors. With regard to this clone: What it binds is not known.

Profiled with immunoSEQ multiplex PCR; TCRdb holds only in-frame clones, not every one. Of about 82,000 clones listed, roughly 90% are singletons. The sequenced material came from blood. V is TRBV5-1 and J is TRBJ1-6; 7 positions match TRBD1. The sequence came from a person between 18 and 75 years old in good health. The CDR3 coding sequence is TGCGCCAGCAGCTTGGGGCCGGGACAGTTAAATTCACCCCTCCACTTT. It codes for CASSLGPGQLNSPLHF.